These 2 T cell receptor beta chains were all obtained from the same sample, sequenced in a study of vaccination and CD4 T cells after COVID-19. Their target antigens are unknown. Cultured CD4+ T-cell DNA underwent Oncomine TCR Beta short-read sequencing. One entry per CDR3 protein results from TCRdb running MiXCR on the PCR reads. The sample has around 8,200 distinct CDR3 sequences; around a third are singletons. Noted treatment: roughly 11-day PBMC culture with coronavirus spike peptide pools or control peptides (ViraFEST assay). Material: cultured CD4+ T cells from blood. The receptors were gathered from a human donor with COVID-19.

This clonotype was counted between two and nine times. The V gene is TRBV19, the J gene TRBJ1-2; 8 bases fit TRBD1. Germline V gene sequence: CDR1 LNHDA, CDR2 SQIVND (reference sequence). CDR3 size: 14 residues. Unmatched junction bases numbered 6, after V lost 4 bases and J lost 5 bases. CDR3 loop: CASSTRDRTYGYTF. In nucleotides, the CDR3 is TGTGCCAGTAGTACCCGGGACAGGACGTATGGCTACACCTTC.

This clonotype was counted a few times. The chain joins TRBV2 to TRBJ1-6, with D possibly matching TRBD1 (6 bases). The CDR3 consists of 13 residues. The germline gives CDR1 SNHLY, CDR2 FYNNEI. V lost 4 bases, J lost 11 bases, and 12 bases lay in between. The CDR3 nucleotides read TGTGCCAGCAGTGGCACCCAGGGGCCACCCCTCCACTTT. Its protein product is CASSGTQGPPLHF.